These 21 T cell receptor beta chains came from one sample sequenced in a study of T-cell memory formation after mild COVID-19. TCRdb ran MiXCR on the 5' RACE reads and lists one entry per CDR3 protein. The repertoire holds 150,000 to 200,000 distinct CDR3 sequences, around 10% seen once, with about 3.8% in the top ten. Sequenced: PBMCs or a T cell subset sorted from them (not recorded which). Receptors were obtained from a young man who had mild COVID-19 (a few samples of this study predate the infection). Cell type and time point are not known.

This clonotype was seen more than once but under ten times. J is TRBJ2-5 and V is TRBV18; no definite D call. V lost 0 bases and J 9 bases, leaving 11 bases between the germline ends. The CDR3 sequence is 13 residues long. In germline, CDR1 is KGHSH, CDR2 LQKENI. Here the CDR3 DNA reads TGTGCCAGCTCACCACCGTCGGCTATGGCCCAGTACTTC. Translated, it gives CASSPPSAMAQYF.

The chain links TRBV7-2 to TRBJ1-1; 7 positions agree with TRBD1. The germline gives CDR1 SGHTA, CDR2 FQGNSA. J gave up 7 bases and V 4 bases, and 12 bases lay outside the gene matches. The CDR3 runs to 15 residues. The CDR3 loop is CASSSRQGGWGEAFF. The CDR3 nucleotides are TGTGCCAGCAGCTCGAGACAGGGAGGGTGGGGTGAAGCTTTCTTT. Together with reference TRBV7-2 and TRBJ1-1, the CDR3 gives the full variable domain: GAGVSQSPSNKVTEKGKDVELRCDPISGHTALYWYRQSLGQGLEFLIYFQGNSAPDKSGLPSDRFSAERTGGSVSTLTIQRTQQEDSAVYLCASSSRQGGWGEAFFGQGTRLTVV.

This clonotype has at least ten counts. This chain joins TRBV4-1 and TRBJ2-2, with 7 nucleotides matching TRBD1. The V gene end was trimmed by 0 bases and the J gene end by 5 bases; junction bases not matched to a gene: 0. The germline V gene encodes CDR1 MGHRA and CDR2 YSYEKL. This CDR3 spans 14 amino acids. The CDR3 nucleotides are TGCGCCAGCAGCCAAGACAGGGGGACCGGGGAGCTGTTTTTT. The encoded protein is CASSQDRGTGELFF.

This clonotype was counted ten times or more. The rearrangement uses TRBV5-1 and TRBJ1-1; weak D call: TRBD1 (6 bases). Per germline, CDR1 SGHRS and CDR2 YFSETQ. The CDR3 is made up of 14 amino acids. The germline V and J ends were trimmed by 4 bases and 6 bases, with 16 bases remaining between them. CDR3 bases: TGCGCCAGCAGCGCCCGGGGGGCGATTTCTGAAGCTTTCTTT. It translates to CASSARGAISEAFF.

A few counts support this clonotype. The CDR3 DNA reads as TGCAGTGCTAGACCTCTGAGTGAGGGGCCCCAGCATTTT. Translating it yields CSARPLSEGPQHF. This sequence joins TRBV20-1 and TRBJ1-5; D is ambiguous. V lost 2 bases to trimming and J lost 9 bases, with 14 bases between them. The CDR3 extends over 13 amino acids. Germline V CDR1 and CDR2: DFQATT, SNEGSKA (reference sequence).

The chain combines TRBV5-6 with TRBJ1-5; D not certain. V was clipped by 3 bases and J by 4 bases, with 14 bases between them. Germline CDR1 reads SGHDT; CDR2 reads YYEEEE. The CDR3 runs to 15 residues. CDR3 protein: CASSSAVSANQPQHF. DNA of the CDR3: TGTGCCAGCAGCTCGGCGGTCAGTGCTAATCAGCCCCAGCATTTT.

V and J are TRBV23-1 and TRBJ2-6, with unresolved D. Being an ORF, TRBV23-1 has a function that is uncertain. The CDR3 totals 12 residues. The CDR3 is CDRLSGANVLTF. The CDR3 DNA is TGCGACAGACTCTCTGGGGCCAACGTCCTGACTTTC.

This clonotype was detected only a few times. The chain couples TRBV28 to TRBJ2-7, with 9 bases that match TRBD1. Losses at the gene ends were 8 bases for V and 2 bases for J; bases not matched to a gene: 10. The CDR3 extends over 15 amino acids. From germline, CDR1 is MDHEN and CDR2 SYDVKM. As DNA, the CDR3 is TGTGCCAGCCGAGGCCCGGGACAGGGAACCTACGAGCAGTACTTC. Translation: CASRGPGQGTYEQYF.

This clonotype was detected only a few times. The CDR3 loop is CASSEGQHPDQPQHF. In DNA, the CDR3 is TGTGCCAGCAGTGAGGGACAGCATCCCGATCAGCCCCAGCATTTT. The chain carries TRBV6-1 and TRBJ1-5; 7 nucleotides line up with TRBD1. Germline lookup yields CDR1 MNHNS and CDR2 SASEGT. There are 15 residues in the CDR3. With V trimmed by 3 bases and J by 5 bases, 7 bases remained unmatched.

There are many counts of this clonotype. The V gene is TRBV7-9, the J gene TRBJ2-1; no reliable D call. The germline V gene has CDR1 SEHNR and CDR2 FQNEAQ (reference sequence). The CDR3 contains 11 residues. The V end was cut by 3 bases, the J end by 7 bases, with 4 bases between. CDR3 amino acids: CASSFVNEQFF. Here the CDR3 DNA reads TGTGCCAGCAGCTTTGTTAATGAGCAGTTCTTC.

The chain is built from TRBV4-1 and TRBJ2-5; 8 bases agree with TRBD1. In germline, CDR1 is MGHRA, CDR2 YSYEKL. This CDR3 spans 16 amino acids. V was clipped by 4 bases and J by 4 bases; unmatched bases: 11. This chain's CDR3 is CASSRSTRGRGETQYF. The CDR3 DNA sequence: TGCGCCAGCAGCCGGAGTACCAGGGGGCGCGGAGAGACCCAGTACTTC.

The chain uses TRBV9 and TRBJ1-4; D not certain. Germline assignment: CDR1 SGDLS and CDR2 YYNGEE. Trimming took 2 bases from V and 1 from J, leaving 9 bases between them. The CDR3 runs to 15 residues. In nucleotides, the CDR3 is TGTGCCAGCAGCGTCAGACATGGAACTAATGAAAAACTGTTTTTT. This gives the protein CASSVRHGTNEKLFF.

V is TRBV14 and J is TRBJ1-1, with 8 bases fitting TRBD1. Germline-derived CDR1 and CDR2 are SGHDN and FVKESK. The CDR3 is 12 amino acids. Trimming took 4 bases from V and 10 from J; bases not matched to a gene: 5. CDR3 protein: CASSLQGARAFF. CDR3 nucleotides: TGTGCCAGCAGCCTTCAGGGGGCCCGAGCTTTCTTT.

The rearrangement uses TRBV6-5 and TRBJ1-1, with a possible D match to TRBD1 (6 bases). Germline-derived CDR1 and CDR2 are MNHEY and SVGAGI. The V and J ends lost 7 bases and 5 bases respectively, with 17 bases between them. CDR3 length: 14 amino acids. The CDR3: CASIRDQGGTEAFF. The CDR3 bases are TGTGCCAGCATTAGAGACCAAGGGGGTACTGAAGCTTTCTTT.

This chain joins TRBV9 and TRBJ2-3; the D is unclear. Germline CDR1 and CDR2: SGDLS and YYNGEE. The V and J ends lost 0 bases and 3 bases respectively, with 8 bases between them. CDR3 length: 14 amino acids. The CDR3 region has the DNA TGTGCCAGCAGCGTAGCTAAGGTAACAGATACGCAGTATTTT. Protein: CASSVAKVTDTQYF. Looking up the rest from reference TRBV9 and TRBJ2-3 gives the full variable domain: DSGVTQTPKHLITATGQRVTLRCSPRSGDLSVYWYQQSLDQGLQFLIQYYNGEERAKGNILERFSAQQFPDLHSELNLSSLELGDSALYFCASSVAKVTDTQYFGPGTRLTVL.

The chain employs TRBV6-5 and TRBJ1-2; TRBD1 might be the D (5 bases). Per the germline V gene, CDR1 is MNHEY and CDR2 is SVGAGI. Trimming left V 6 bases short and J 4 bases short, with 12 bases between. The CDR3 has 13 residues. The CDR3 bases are TGTGCCAGCAGGAGCCCTGGGACCTATGGCTACACCTTC. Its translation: CASRSPGTYGYTF.

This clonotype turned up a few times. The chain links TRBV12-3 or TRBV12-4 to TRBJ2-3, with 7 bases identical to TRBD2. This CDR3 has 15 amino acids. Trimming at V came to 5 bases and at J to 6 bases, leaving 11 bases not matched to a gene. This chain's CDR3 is CASSPQGGGFDTQYF. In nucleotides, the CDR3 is TGTGCCAGCAGTCCCCAGGGCGGGGGTTTTGATACGCAGTATTTT.

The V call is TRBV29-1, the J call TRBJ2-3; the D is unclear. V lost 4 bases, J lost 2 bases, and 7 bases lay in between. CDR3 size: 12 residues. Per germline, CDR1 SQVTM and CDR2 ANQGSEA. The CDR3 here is CSVGPTTDTQYF. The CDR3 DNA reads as TGCAGCGTTGGTCCCACCACAGATACGCAGTATTTT.

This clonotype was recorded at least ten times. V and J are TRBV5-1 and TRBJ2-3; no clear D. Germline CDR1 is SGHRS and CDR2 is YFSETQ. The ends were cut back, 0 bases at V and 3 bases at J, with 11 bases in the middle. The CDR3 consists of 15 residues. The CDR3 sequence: CASSLGPFGTDTQYF. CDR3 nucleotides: TGCGCCAGCAGCTTGGGGCCGTTCGGGACAGATACGCAGTATTTT.

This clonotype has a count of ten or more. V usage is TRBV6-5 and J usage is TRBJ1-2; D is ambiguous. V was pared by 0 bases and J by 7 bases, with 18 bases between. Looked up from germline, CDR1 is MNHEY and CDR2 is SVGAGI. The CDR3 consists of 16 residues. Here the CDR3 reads CASSYSPTVGVGGYTF. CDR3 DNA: TGTGCCAGCAGTTACTCCCCGACCGTTGGGGTTGGTGGCTACACCTTC.

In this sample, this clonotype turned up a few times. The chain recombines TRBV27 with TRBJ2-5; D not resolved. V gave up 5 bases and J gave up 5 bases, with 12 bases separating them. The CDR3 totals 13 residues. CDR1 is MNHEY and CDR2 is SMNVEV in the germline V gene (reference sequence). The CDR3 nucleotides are TGTGCCAGCAGTAACCGGAACGGGGAGACCCAGTACTTC. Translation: CASSNRNGETQYF.